The sequence of this T cell receptor beta chain was determined in a study of regulatory T cells in long-lasting Graves disease. Whole-study context: Over 5 years on antithyroid drugs plus positive TSH receptor antibodies marked Graves' disease as persistent.

This clonotype was recorded at least ten times. Its antigen is still unknown. This CDR3 has 15 amino acids. Germline V lookup: CDR1 SGHAT, CDR2 FQNNGV. V gave up 1 base and J gave up 3 bases, with 13 bases separating them. According to the study, TCR beta libraries were built with iRepertoire HTBI primers and CDR3-region Arm-PCR. TCRdb redid the calling of the multiplex PCR reads with MiXCR, one entry per CDR3 protein. The data show some 420,000 distinct CDR3 sequences, approximately 23% seen once. Study-level points and caveats: Between persistent patients, about 2,500 public clonotypes were shared, exceeding the approximately 990 shared between new patients. Persistent cases favored TRBV28, TRBJ1-2 and TRBJ2-5.

Time point described: persistent/refractory GD, antithyroid drugs over 5 years with positive TRAb. Extracted RNA from PBMCs served as the source of the TCR library. The receptor was derived from a female donor with Graves disease. V and J are TRBV11-2 and TRBJ2-7; the D gene is possibly TRBD2 (6 bases). The sample consisted of peripheral blood mononuclear cells (PBMCs), taken when the disease was refractory, from a patient treated with antithyroid drugs. The CDR3 loop is CASSLVVGLFYEQYF. CDR3 sequence (DNA): TGTGCCAGCAGCTTAGTTGTCGGACTATTCTACGAGCAGTACTTC. Complete variable domain (other parts from reference TRBV11-2 and TRBJ2-7): EAGVAQSPRYKIIEKRQSVAFWCNPISGHATLYWYQQILGQGPKLLIQFQNNGVVDDSQLPKDRFSAERLKGVDSTLKIQPAKLEDSAVYLCASSLVVGLFYEQYFGPGTRLTVT.